These T cell receptor beta chains were read from a single sample in a study of T cell responses to AZD1222 COVID-19 vaccine. Assay used: immunoSEQ multiplex PCR; TCRdb lists only in-frame clones, some missing. Of over 120,000 clones in the sample, around 93% were seen once. This specimen consisted of peripheral blood, obtained 28 days after the second AZD1222 dose. These receptors all stem from an adult who received the AZD1222 COVID-19 vaccine. The CDR3 runs from the conserved cysteine through the conserved F or W. The size of a clone is reported for some rows only, either as once, few or many, or as a class for expanded clones.

TRBJ1-2 TRBV19 . CASSILRGTGKAYGYTF
TRBJ1-6 TRBV3-1/TRBV3-2 . CASSQVGSSPLHF
TRBJ1-1 TRBV7-3 . CASSLHGGGRAFF
TRBJ1-5 TRBV6-5 . CASKGRYSNQPQHF
TRBJ1-1 TRBV7-3 . CASSLGGMNTEAFF
TRBJ1-3 TRBV7-2 once CASSLNSGGYGNTIYF
TRBJ1-1 TRBV30 . CAWSVLIGRDHTEAFF
TRBJ1-4 TRBV28 once CASSLYGTGGNEKLFF
TRBJ2-1 TRBV11-2 . CASSLELAGYNEQFF
TRBJ1-4 TRBV9 . CASSVWSGENEKLFF
TRBJ2-1 TRBV15 . CATSRDLGTSGRGKFF
TRBJ2-2 TRBV30 . CAWSVQGYTGELFF
TRBJ2-7 TRBV5-8 . CASSLNFGAGRGEEQYF
TRBJ2-1 TRBV30 . CAWLTGNEQFF
TRBJ1-4 TRBV7-9 . CASTLGGDGEKLFF
TRBJ2-7 TRBV28 . CASSSRTGISYEQYF
TRBJ2-7 TRBV6-5 . CASSYAGGDYEQYF
TRBJ1-5 TRBV4-2 . CASSQGGSNQPQHF
TRBJ2-5 TRBV28 once CASSFSGSGIQETQYF
TRBJ2-7 TRBV6-1 . CASSDSGRMREQYF
TRBJ2-1 TRBV20-1 . CSASGAGDYNEQFF
TRBJ2-3 TRBV5-4 . CASSFPTSGADTQYF
TRBJ1-5 TRBV10-1 . CATQVGGGTNQPQHF
TRBJ1-1 TRBV2 . CASSEWSVEAFF
TRBJ1-5 TRBV4-3 . CASSQDPRGPQHF
TRBJ1-1 TRBV9 . CASSTPGTAGTEAFF
TRBJ1-2 TRBV5-4 . CASSLVQGPGHGYTF
TRBJ2-3 TRBV27 . CASSLQGGSTDTQYF
TRBJ1-2 TRBV4-3 . CASSQDEGRRAFYGYTF
TRBJ2-2 TRBV5-1 . CASSNRDGNTGELFF
TRBJ2-1 TRBV7-9 . CASSLSGPLKPRSYNEQFF
TRBJ2-2 TRBV4-2 . CASSQDAGANTGELFF
TRBJ2-7 TRBV7-9 . CASSLEEAGGPYEQYF
TRBJ2-5 TRBV28 once CASSTGTVLKTQYF
TRBJ1-6 TRBV2 . CASSSQLLGSPLHF
TRBJ1-2 TRBV29-1 . CSATGTNYGYTF
TRBJ2-1 TRBV24-1 . CATSDFGQGANIEQFF
TRBJ1-5 TRBV4-2 . CASSQDGGQPQHF
TRBJ1-5 TRBV30 . CAWGAPDRMANQPQHF
TRBJ1-2 TRBV27 . CASSSGQGAIGYTF
TRBJ2-7 TRBV19 . CASSISPTSYEQYF
TRBJ1-2 TRBV9 . CASSAQRYGYTF
TRBJ1-1 TRBV18 once CASSPGDRGLGTEAFF
TRBJ1-1 TRBV19 once CASSIFGGQHTEAFF